This T cell receptor (beta chain) came from a study of T-cell reconstitution after alpha-beta-depleted transplantation in children. A library of TCRbeta sequences, prepared with unique molecular identifiers, was generated. TCRdb reprocessed the PCR reads with MiXCR, giving one entry per CDR3 protein. The top ten clones hold more than 2.5% of a sample with 170,000 or so distinct CDR3 sequences, around 7% of them seen once. The CDR3 loop spans 12 amino acids. The V and J ends lost 6 bases and 3 bases respectively, with 7 bases between them. This clonotype has ten or more counts. The chain joins TRBV12-3 or TRBV12-4 to TRBJ2-3; no firm D call. The sequence was obtained from a human donor who donated a stem cell graft to a child with Wiskott-Aldrich syndrome. The sample consisted of PBMCs from the stem cell graft donor, taken from the stem cell graft. CDR3 residues: CASRTTTDTQYF. In DNA, the CDR3 is TGTGCCAGCAGAACCACAACAGATACGCAGTATTTT.